This T cell receptor (beta chain) was identified during a study of tumor-infiltrating lymphocytes in primary liver carcinoma. Turning to the study itself: Patients, male and female, were 30 to 69 years old. Sample yields, roughly 3.65 to 7.13 million productive TCRbeta reads, were similar across the tissue types. The neoplasms were of stage T1-T3 N0M0, with dimensions of roughly 4.2 to 10 cm across.

RNA and DNA were co-extracted from approximately 20-30 mg of unsorted bulk tissue. The CDR3 length is 18 residues. V was clipped by 8 bases and J by 5 bases; unmatched bases: 21. The study's findings and limits: Pairs of tumor regions overlapped more than tumor-adjacent and tumor-blood pairs did.

A word on this clonotype: Antigen: not known.

Making TCR beta cDNA involved roughly 500 ng total RNA and a constant-region primer. It was through three nested multiplex PCR rounds of slightly modified ARM-PCR that TCR beta libraries arose. TRBV1-TRBV30 forward and Cbeta reverse primers drove the first two roughly 10-cycle rounds. TCRdb recomputed calls from the multiplex PCR reads with MiXCR, one row per CDR3 protein. Among around 19,000 distinct CDR3 sequences listed, roughly 80% were seen once. V and J are TRBV12-3 or TRBV12-4 and TRBJ2-5; 9 nucleotides agree with TRBD2. The source material was liver tumor tissue from sampling region 4. As to subset: tumor region T4, right-lateral pole. This sequence was found in a woman in her 30s with primary liver carcinoma and hepatitis B virus infection. The CDR3 DNA reads as TGTGCCAGCTTCTTAAGGCCGGGACTAGCTGGCGACGGCGAGACCCAGTACTTC. Amino acid sequence: CASFLRPGLAGDGETQYF.